This TCR beta chain was sequenced during a study of T cell responses to AZD1222 COVID-19 vaccine. Whole-study findings and limits: Unmutated regions of variants are reportedly targeted by nearly half of spike-specific TCRs. Spike was spanned by vaccine-associated CD4 TCRs, which were dominant at 160-218 and 743-854. All repertoire sampling was performed exclusively after the peak T cell response.

Per germline, CDR1 MGHDK and CDR2 SYGVNS. This CDR3 region has 13 residues. The V and J ends lost 3 bases and 4 bases respectively, with 7 bases between them. In regard to this clone: The antigen is unknown.

Repertoires were generated with immunoSEQ multiplex PCR, while TCRdb's copy carries only in-frame clones and drops some. This sample has about 140,000 clones, with about 87% found just once. The chain combines TRBV25-1 with TRBJ1-3; no definite D call. Here the sequenced sample was peripheral blood, taken on day 0 of AZD1222 vaccination. The clonotype comes from an adult in good health. This CDR3 is CASSDLTGNTIYF. CDR3 sequence (DNA): TGTGCCAGCAGTGACCTTACCGGAAACACCATATATTTT.